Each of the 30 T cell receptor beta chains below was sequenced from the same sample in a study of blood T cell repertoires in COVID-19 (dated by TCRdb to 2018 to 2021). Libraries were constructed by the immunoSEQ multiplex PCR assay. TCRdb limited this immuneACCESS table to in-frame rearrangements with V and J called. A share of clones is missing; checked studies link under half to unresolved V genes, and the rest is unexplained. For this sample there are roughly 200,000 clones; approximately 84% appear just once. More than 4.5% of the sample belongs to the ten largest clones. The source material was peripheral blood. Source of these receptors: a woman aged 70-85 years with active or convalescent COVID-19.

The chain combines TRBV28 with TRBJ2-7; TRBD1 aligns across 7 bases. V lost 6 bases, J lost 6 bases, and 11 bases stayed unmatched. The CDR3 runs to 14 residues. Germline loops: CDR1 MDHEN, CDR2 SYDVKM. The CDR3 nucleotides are TGTGCCAGCAGCTCGGGACAGATCCTGAGCGAGCAGTACTTC. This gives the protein CASSSGQILSEQYF.

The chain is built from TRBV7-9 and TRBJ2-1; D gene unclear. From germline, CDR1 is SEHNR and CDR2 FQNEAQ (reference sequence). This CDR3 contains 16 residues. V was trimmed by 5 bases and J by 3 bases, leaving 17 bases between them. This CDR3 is CASSPPWLADYNEQFF. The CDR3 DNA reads TGTGCCAGCAGCCCGCCCTGGTTGGCTGACTACAATGAGCAGTTCTTC.

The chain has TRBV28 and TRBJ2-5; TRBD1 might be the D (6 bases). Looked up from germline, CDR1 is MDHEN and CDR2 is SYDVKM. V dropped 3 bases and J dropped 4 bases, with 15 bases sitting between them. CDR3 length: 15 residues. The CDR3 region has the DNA TGTGCCAGCAGTTTTTTGGGGGCGGGTCGAGAGACCCAGTACTTC. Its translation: CASSFLGAGRETQYF.

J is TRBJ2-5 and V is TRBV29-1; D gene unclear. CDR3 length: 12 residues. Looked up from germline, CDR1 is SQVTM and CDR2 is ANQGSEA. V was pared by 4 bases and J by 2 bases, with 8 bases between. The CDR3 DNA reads TGCAGCGTTGGGCCAGGTCAAGAGACCCAGTACTTC. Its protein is CSVGPGQETQYF.

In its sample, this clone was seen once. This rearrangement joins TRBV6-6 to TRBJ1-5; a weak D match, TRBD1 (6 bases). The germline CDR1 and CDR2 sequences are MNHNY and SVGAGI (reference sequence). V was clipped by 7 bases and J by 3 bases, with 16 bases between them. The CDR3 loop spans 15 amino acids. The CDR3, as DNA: TGTGCCAGCACCTTGACAGGCGCCATCAATCAGCCCCAGCATTTT. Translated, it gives CASTLTGAINQPQHF.

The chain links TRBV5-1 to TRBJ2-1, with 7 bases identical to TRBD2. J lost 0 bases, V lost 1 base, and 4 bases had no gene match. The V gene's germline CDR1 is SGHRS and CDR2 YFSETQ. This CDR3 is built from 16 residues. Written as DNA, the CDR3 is TGCGCCAGCAGCTTGTGGGGGGGAGGCTCCTACAATGAGCAGTTCTTC. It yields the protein CASSLWGGGSYNEQFF.

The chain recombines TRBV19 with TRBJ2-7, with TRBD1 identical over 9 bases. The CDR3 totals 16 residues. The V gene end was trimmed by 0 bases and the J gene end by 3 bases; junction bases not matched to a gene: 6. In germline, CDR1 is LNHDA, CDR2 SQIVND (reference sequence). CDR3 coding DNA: TGTGCCAGTAGTATAGAAGAAGGGACAGGGTTCTACGAGCAGTACTTC. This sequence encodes CASSIEEGTGFYEQYF.

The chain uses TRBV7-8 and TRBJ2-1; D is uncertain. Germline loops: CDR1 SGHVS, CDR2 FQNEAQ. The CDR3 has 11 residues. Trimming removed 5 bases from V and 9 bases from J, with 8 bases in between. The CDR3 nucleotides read TGTGCCAGCAGCCTCCGGGTTGAGCAGTTCTTC. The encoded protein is CASSLRVEQFF.

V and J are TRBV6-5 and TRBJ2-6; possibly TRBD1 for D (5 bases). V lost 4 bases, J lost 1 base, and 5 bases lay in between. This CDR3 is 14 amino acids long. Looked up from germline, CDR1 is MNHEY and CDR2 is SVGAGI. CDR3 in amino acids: CASSSGSGANVLTF. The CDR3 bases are TGTGCCAGCAGTTCAGGGTCTGGGGCCAACGTCCTGACTTTC.

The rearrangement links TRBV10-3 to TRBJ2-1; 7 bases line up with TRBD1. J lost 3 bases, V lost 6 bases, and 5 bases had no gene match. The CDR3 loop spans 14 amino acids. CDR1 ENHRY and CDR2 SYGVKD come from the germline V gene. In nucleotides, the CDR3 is TGTGCCATCAGACAGGACAGGAGCTACAATGAGCAGTTCTTC. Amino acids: CAIRQDRSYNEQFF.

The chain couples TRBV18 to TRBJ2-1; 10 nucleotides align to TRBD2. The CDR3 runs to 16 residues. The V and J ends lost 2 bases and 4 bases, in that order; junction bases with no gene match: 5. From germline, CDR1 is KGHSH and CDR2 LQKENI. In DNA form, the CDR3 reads TGTGCCAGCTCACCAATTGGACTAGCGGATTACAATGAGCAGTTCTTC. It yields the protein CASSPIGLADYNEQFF.

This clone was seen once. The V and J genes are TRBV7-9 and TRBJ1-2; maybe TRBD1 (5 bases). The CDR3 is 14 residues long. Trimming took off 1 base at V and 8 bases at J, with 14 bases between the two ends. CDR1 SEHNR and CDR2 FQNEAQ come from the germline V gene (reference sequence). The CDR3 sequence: CASSLDQGQGGYTF. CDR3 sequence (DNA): TGTGCCAGCAGCTTAGATCAGGGCCAAGGCGGCTACACCTTC.

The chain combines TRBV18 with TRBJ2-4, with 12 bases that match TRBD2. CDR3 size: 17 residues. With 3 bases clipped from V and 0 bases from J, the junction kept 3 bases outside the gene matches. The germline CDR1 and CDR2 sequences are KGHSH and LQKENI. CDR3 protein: CASSPPGLAGAKNIQYF. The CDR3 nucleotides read TGTGCCAGCTCACCCCCGGGACTAGCGGGAGCCAAAAACATTCAGTACTTC.

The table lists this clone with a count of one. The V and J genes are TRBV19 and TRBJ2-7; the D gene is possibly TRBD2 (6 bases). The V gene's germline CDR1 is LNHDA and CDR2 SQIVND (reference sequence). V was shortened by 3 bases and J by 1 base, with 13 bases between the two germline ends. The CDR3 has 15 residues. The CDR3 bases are TGTGCCAGTAGTATCGTGGGGGGAGGTTCCTACGAGCAGTACTTC. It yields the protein CASSIVGGGSYEQYF.

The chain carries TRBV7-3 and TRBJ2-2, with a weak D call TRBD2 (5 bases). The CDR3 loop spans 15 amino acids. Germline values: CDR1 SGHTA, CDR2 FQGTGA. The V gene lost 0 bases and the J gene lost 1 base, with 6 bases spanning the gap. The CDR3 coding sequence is TGTGCCAGCAGCTTAACCGCGGGGAACACCGGGGAGCTGTTTTTT. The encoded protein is CASSLTAGNTGELFF.

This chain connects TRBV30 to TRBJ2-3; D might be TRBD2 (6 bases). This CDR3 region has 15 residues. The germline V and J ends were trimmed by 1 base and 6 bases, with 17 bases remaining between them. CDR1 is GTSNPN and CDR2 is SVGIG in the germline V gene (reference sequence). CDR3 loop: CAWSAGPTRGDTQYF. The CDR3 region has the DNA TGTGCCTGGAGTGCGGGGCCAACCCGGGGGGATACGCAGTATTTT. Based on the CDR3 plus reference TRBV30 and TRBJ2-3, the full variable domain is SQTIHQWPATLVQPVGSPLSLECTVEGTSNPNLYWYRQAAGRGLQLLFYSVGIGQISSEVPQNLSASRPQDRQFILSSKKLLLSDSGFYLCAWSAGPTRGDTQYFGPGTRLTVL.

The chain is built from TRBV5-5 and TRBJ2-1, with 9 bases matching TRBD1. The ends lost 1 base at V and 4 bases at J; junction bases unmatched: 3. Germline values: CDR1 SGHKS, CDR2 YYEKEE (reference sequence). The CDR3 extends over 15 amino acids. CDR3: CASSLTGGAYNEQFF. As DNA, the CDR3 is TGTGCCAGCAGCTTGACAGGGGGCGCATACAATGAGCAGTTCTTC. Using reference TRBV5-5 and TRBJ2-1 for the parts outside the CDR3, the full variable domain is DAGVTQSPTHLIKTRGQQVTLRCSPISGHKSVSWYQQVLGQGPQFIFQYYEKEERGRGNFPDRFSARQFPNYSSELNVNALLLGDSALYLCASSLTGGAYNEQFFGPGTRLTVL.

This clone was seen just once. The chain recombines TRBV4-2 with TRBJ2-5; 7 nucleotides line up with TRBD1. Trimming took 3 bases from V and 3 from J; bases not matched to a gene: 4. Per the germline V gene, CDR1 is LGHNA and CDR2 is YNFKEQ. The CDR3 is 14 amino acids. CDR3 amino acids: CASSHSGTEETQYF. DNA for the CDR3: TGTGCCAGCAGCCACTCCGGGACAGAAGAGACCCAGTACTTC.

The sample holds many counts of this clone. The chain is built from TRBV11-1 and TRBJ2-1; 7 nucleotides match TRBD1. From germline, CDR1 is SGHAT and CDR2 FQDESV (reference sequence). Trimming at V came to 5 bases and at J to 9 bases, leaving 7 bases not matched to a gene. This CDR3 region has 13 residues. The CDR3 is CASSEGTVLEQFF. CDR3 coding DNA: TGTGCCAGCAGCGAGGGGACAGTCCTTGAGCAGTTCTTC.

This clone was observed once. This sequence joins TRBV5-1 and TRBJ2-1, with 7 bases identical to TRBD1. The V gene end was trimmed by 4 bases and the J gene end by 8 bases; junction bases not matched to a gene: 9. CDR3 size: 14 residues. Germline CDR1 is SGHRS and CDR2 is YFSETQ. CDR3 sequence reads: CASSQARGRDEQFF. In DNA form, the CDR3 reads TGCGCCAGCAGCCAGGCGAGGGGGCGGGATGAGCAGTTCTTC.

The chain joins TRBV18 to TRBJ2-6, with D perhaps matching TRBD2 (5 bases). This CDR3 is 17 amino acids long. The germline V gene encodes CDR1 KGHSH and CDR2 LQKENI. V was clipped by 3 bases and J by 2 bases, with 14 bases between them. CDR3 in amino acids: CASSPSPGRPGANVLTF. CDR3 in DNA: TGTGCCAGCTCACCGAGCCCGGGGAGACCTGGGGCCAACGTCCTGACTTTC.

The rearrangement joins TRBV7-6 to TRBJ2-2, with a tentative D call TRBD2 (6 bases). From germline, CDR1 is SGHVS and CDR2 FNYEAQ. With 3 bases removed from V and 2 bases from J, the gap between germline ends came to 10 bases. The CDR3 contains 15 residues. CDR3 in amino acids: CASSLPGLNTGELFF. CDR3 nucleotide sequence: TGTGCCAGCAGCTTGCCGGGACTCAACACCGGGGAGCTGTTTTTT.

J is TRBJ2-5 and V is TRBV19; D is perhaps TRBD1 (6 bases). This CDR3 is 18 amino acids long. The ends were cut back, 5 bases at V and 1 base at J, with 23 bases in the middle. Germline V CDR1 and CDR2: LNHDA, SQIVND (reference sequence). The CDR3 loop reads CASSRRVGTLLSQETQYF. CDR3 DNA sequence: TGTGCCAGTAGTCGTCGGGTGGGGACATTACTTTCCCAAGAGACCCAGTACTTC. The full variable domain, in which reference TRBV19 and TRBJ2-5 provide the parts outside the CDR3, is DGGITQSPKYLFRKEGQNVTLSCEQNLNHDAMYWYRQDPGQGLRLIYYSQIVNDFQKGDIAEGYSVSREKKESFPLTVTSAQKNPTAFYLCASSRRVGTLLSQETQYFGPGTRLLVL.

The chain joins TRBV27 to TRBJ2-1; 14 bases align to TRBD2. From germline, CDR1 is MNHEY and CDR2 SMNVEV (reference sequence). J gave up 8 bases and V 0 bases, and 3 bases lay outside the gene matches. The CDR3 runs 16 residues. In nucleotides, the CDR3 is TGTGCCAGCAGTTTATCGGGACTAGCGGGAGTCTATGAGCAGTTCTTC. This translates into CASSLSGLAGVYEQFF.

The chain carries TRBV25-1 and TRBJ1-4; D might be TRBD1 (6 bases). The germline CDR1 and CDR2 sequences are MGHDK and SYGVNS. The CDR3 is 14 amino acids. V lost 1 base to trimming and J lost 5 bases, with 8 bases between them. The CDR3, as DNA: TGTGCCAGCAGTGAATCAGGGGAGAATGAAAAACTGTTTTTT. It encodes CASSESGENEKLFF.

The CDR3 DNA follows: TGTGCCACCAGTGGGTCGGGGTTCGGGGAGCTGTTTTTT. Residues: CATSGSGFGELFF. The chain recombines TRBV24-1 with TRBJ2-2; TRBD2 is a possible D gene (5 bases). Germline V gives CDR1 KGHDR, CDR2 SFDVKD. V lost 5 bases and J lost 7, with 10 bases in between. This CDR3 comprises 13 residues.

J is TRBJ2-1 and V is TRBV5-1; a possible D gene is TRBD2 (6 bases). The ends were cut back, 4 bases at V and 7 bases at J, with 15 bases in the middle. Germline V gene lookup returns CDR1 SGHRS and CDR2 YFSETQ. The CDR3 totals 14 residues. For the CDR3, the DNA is TGCGCCAGCAGCCCTTCGCTAGCGTATAATGAGCAGTTCTTC. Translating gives CASSPSLAYNEQFF.

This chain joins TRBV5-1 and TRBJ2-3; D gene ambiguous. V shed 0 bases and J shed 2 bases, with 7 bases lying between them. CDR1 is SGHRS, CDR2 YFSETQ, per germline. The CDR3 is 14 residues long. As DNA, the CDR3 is TGCGCCAGCAGCTTGGGACTCTTCACAGATACGCAGTATTTT. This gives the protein CASSLGLFTDTQYF.

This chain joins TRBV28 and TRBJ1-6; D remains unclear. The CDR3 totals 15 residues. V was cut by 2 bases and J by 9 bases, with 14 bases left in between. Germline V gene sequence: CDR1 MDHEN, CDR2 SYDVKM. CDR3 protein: CASSLRRVIGSPLHF. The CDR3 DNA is TGTGCCAGCAGTTTAAGGCGGGTAATCGGTTCACCCCTCCACTTT.

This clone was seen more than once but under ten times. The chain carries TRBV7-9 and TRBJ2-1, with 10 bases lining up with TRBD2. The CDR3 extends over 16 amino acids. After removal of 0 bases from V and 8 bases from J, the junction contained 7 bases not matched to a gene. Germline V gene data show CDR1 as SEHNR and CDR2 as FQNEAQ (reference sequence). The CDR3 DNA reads TGTGCCAGCAGCTTAGCCGTTAGCGGGGGGTTCCATGAGCAGTTCTTC. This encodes CASSLAVSGGFHEQFF.